The 20 T cell receptor beta chains listed next were all sequenced from one sample in a study of OX40 agonist ivuxolimab in advanced cancers. Produced via immunoSEQ multiplex PCR; TCRdb's table is partial and in-frame only. This sample yields tens of thousands of clones, of which 75% to 90% are seen a single time; around 11% belongs to the top ten. The sample here was CD4+ or CD8+ T cells sorted from blood, taken in a trial of the OX40 agonist ivuxolimab. The receptors come from an adult with an advanced solid tumor such as melanoma, head and neck, liver or kidney cancer.

This clone appeared once. The J gene is TRBJ1-3, the V gene TRBV27, with 7 bases fitting TRBD1. Germline CDR1 is MNHEY and CDR2 is SMNVEV (reference sequence). The junction had 5 bases not matched to a gene; V was cut back by 5 bases and J by 4 bases. This CDR3 comprises 14 residues. This chain's CDR3 is CASSPGQPGNTIYF. DNA for the CDR3: TGTGCCAGCAGTCCGGGACAGCCAGGAAACACCATATATTTT.

The chain is built from TRBV5-5 and TRBJ2-7; D may be TRBD2 (6 bases). This CDR3 comprises 16 residues. V was pared by 2 bases and J by 2 bases, with 17 bases between. Looked up from germline, CDR1 is SGHKS and CDR2 is YYEKEE (reference sequence). The CDR3 DNA sequence: TGTGCCAGCAGCTTTTGGGGCGGGATGGGGACCTACGAGCAGTACTTC. The encoded protein is CASSFWGGMGTYEQYF.

The rearrangement uses TRBV29-1 and TRBJ1-2; the D gene is possibly TRBD1 (5 bases). CDR3 size: 13 residues. CDR1 is SQVTM and CDR2 is ANQGSEA in the germline V gene. Trimming removed 7 bases at V and 7 bases at J, with 19 bases between. The CDR3 DNA reads as TGCAGCGCCAACGCGGCGTCCCAGGGTGGCTACACCTTC. Protein sequence: CSANAASQGGYTF.

CDR3 region: CASSSSGAATDTQYF. The CDR3 DNA reads as TGTGCCAGCAGCTCGTCTGGGGCCGCCACAGATACGCAGTATTTT. The V call is TRBV7-8, the J call TRBJ2-3; D might be TRBD1 (5 bases). Germline assignment: CDR1 SGHVS and CDR2 FQNEAQ. The CDR3 totals 15 residues. With 4 bases removed from V and 2 bases from J, the gap between germline ends came to 13 bases.

The rearrangement uses TRBV13 and TRBJ2-4, with a possible D match to TRBD1 (5 bases). This CDR3 is 13 amino acids long. Looked up from germline, CDR1 is PRHDT and CDR2 is FYEKMQ (reference sequence). V shed 0 bases and J shed 7 bases, with 7 bases lying between them. The CDR3 is CASSLGRDNIQYF. CDR3 DNA: TGTGCCAGCAGCTTAGGCAGGGATAACATTCAGTACTTC.

This clone is medium-sized within its sample. V is TRBV19 and J is TRBJ1-1, with D perhaps matching TRBD1 (5 bases). The CDR3 covers 16 residues. V was pared by 6 bases and J by 5 bases, with 22 bases between. CDR1 and CDR2 (germline): LNHDA, SQIVND (reference sequence). CDR3 protein: CASSPLDSTKGTEAFF. DNA of the CDR3: TGTGCCAGTAGCCCCTTAGACTCCACCAAGGGGACTGAAGCTTTCTTT.

J is TRBJ2-3 and V is TRBV18; D remains unclear. Germline V gene sequence: CDR1 KGHSH, CDR2 LQKENI. The V gene lost 5 bases and the J gene lost 2 bases, with 8 bases spanning the gap. The CDR3 length is 13 residues. The CDR3 DNA is TGTGCCAGCTCAGATCAACTCACAGATACGCAGTATTTT. It encodes CASSDQLTDTQYF.

The J gene is TRBJ2-2, the V gene TRBV2; 9 nucleotides align to TRBD1. Germline V CDR1 and CDR2: SNHLY, FYNNEI. The CDR3 contains 17 residues. The J segment lost 0 bases and the V segment lost 6 bases, leaving 8 bases of the junction unmatched. For the CDR3, the DNA is TGTGCCAGCAGGGGGGACAGGGTGTCCGCGAACACCGGGGAGCTGTTTTTT. It is translated as CASRGDRVSANTGELFF.

The V gene is TRBV7-3, the J gene TRBJ2-1; D gene uncertain. The CDR3 consists of 15 residues. V was cut by 3 bases and J by 9 bases, with 18 bases left in between. The germline gives CDR1 SGHTA, CDR2 FQGTGA. Here the CDR3 reads CASSLPENPNSEQFF. The CDR3 DNA is TGTGCCAGCAGCTTGCCCGAAAACCCCAACAGTGAGCAGTTCTTC. Full variable domain (remainder filled in from reference TRBV7-3 and TRBJ2-1): GAGVSQTPSNKVTEKGKYVELRCDPISGHTALYWYRQSLGQGPEFLIYFQGTGAADDSGLPNDRFFAVRPEGSVSTLKIQRTERGDSAVYLCASSLPENPNSEQFFGPGTRLTVL.

The chain recombines TRBV4-1 with TRBJ1-6, with D perhaps TRBD1 (6 bases). V lost 1 base and J 3 bases, leaving 16 bases between the germline ends. Germline V gene lookup returns CDR1 MGHRA and CDR2 YSYEKL. CDR3 length: 18 residues. The CDR3 reads CASSQGTVLQVYNSPLHF. CDR3 in DNA: TGCGCCAGCAGCCAAGGGACAGTCCTCCAAGTCTATAATTCACCCCTCCACTTT.

The chain combines TRBV7-9 with TRBJ2-1, with 15 nucleotides matching TRBD2. The CDR3 length is 16 residues. CDR1 and CDR2 (germline): SEHNR, FQNEAQ (reference sequence). The trim removed 5 bases at V and 7 bases at J, leaving 6 bases unmatched. Written as DNA, the CDR3 is TGTGCCAGCAGCCATCCCGGGACTAGCGGGAGGAATGAGCAGTTCTTC. Translating gives CASSHPGTSGRNEQFF.

The rearrangement joins TRBV28 to TRBJ2-7, with D possibly matching TRBD2 (6 bases). Trimming pared 5 bases from V and 7 bases from J, leaving 24 bases between. The CDR3 is 16 residues long. Germline assignment: CDR1 MDHEN and CDR2 SYDVKM. Here the CDR3 reads CASSLLSGAPTGEQYF. The CDR3 DNA follows: TGTGCCAGCAGTCTTCTTAGCGGAGCTCCAACGGGTGAGCAGTACTTC.

V usage is TRBV5-1 and J usage is TRBJ2-5, with a tentative D call TRBD1 (5 bases). V was shortened by 0 bases and J by 0 bases, with 6 bases between the two germline ends. Germline CDR1 is SGHRS and CDR2 is YFSETQ. This CDR3 spans 14 amino acids. Here the CDR3 DNA reads TGCGCCAGCAGCTTGGGACAGTACCAAGAGACCCAGTACTTC. This encodes CASSLGQYQETQYF.

The chain carries TRBV30 and TRBJ2-5; TRBD1 matches 9 bases. Germline values: CDR1 GTSNPN, CDR2 SVGIG (reference sequence). The CDR3 runs 15 residues. After removal of 0 bases from V and 5 bases from J, the junction contained 7 bases not matched to a gene. The CDR3 here is CAWSVGQGHEETQYF. As DNA, the CDR3 is TGTGCCTGGAGTGTGGGACAGGGACACGAGGAGACCCAGTACTTC.

The CDR3 DNA is TGTGCCAGCAACGAGTTTAAGGGAACGAACACCGGGGAGCTGTTTTTT. It codes for CASNEFKGTNTGELFF. The gene calls are TRBV2 and TRBJ2-2; D remains ambiguous. The CDR3 has 16 residues. Trimming removed 7 bases from V and 0 bases from J, with 15 bases in between. Per the germline V gene, CDR1 is SNHLY and CDR2 is FYNNEI. The full variable domain, completed using reference TRBV2 and TRBJ2-2, is EPEVTQTPSHQVTQMGQEVILRCVPISNHLYFYWYRQILGQKVEFLVSFYNNEISEKSEIFDDQFSVERPDGSNFTLKIRSTKLEDSAMYFCASNEFKGTNTGELFFGEGSRLTVL.

The chain couples TRBV30 to TRBJ2-5, with unresolved D. In germline, CDR1 is GTSNPN, CDR2 SVGIG (reference sequence). CDR3 size: 14 residues. Deletions cut 2 bases from V and 0 bases from J, with 10 bases between. The CDR3: CAWSLLTDQETQYF. CDR3 sequence (DNA): TGTGCCTGGAGTCTGCTGACGGACCAAGAGACCCAGTACTTC.

Here the CDR3 DNA reads TGTGCCAGCAGTTTATCAGGGACAGGGTACTACGAGCAGTACTTC. Translating gives CASSLSGTGYYEQYF. V usage is TRBV27 and J usage is TRBJ2-7, with TRBD1 identical over 9 bases. The CDR3 contains 15 residues. Germline trimming cut 0 bases from V and 3 bases from J; bases unmatched to any gene: 3. In germline, CDR1 is MNHEY, CDR2 SMNVEV (reference sequence).

The chain employs TRBV27 and TRBJ1-1; TRBD1 agrees at 8 bases. The J segment lost 1 base and the V segment lost 5 bases, leaving 3 bases of the junction unmatched. The CDR3 runs to 14 residues. Germline V CDR1 and CDR2: MNHEY, SMNVEV (reference sequence). In DNA form, the CDR3 reads TGTGCCAGCAGTGGACAGGGCCCGAACACTGAAGCTTTCTTT. Its protein product is CASSGQGPNTEAFF.

This chain links TRBV30 with TRBJ1-2; D is possibly TRBD1 (5 bases). V lost 5 bases and J lost 0, with 16 bases in between. The CDR3 is 15 residues long. The germline CDR1 and CDR2 sequences are GTSNPN and SVGIG (reference sequence). The CDR3 protein is CAWFSGTFTNYGYTF. For the CDR3, the DNA is TGTGCCTGGTTTTCCGGGACCTTTACTAACTATGGCTACACCTTC.

The V call is TRBV29-1, the J call TRBJ1-2; the match to TRBD1 covers 8 bases. The V segment lost 5 bases and the J segment 6 bases; nucleotides outside the gene matches: 8. The CDR3 extends over 13 amino acids. Germline V gene sequence: CDR1 SQVTM, CDR2 ANQGSEA. Here the CDR3 reads CSVYAGGRDGYTF. The CDR3 coding sequence is TGCAGCGTTTACGCAGGGGGCAGGGATGGCTACACCTTC.